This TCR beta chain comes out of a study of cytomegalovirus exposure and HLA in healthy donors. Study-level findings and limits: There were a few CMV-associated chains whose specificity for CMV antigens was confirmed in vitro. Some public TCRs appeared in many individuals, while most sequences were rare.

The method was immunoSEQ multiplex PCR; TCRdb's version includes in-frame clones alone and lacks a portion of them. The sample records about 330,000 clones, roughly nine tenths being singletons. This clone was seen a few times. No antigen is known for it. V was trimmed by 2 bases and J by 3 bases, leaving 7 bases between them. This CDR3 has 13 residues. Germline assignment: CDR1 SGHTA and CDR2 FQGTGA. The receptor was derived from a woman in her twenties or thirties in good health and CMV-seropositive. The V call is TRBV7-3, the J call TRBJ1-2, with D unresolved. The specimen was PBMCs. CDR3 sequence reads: CASSLHPDYGYTF. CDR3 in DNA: TGTGCCAGCAGCTTACACCCAGACTATGGCTACACCTTC.